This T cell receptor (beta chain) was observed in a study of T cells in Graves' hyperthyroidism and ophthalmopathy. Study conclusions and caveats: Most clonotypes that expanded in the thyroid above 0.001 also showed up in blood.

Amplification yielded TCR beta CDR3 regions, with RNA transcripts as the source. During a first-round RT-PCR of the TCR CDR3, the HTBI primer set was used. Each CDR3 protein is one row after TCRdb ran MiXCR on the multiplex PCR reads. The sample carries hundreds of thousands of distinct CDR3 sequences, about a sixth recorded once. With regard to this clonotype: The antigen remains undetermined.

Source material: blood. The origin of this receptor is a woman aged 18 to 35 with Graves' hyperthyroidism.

The CDR3 loop reads CATGPGSLGGSTDTQYF. In DNA, the CDR3 is TGTGCCACGGGGCCGGGGAGTCTCGGGGGAAGCACAGATACGCAGTATTTT. The rearrangement links TRBV24-1 to TRBJ2-3, with TRBD2 as a possible D gene (6 bases). The CDR3 runs 17 residues. V lost 10 bases, J lost 0 bases, and 22 bases lay in between. Germline V gene data show CDR1 as KGHDR and CDR2 as SFDVKD.